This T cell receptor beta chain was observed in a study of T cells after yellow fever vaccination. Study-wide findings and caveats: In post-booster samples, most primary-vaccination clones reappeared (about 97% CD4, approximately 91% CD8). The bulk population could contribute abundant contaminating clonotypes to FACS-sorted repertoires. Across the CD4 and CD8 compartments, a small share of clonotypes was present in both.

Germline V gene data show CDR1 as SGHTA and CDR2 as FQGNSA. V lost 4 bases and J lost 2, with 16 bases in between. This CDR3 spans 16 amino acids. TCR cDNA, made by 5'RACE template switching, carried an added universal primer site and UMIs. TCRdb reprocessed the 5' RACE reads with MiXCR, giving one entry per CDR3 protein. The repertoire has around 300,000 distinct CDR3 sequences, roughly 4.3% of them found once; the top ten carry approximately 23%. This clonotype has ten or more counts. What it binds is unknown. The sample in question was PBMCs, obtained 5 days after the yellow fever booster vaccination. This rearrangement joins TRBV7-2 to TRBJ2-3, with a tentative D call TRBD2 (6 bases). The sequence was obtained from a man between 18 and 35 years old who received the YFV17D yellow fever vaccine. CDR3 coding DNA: TGTGCCAGCAGCTCGGGCCCGGGACTTAACACAGATACGCAGTATTTT. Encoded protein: CASSSGPGLNTDTQYF. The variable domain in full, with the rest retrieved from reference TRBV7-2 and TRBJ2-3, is GAGVSQSPSNKVTEKGKDVELRCDPISGHTALYWYRQSLGQGLEFLIYFQGNSAPDKSGLPSDRFSAERTGGSVSTLTIQRTQQEDSAVYLCASSSGPGLNTDTQYFGPGTRLTVL.